This T cell receptor beta chain originates from a study of blood T cell repertoires in COVID-19. Only in-frame clones appear in the TCRdb table, and some are missing; sequencing was by immunoSEQ multiplex PCR. The sample lists 200,000 to 250,000 clones, 75% to 85% occurring once. This clone was recorded a few times. The trim removed 5 bases at V and 5 bases at J, leaving 11 bases unmatched. The length of the CDR3 is 16 residues. Germline CDR1 and CDR2: LGHNT and FRNRAP. What was sequenced was PBMCs or T cells enriched from blood (not recorded which). The clonotype originates from a man in his forties who had recovered from COVID-19. V usage is TRBV12-5 and J usage is TRBJ2-1; 8 nucleotides align to TRBD2. DNA of the CDR3: TGTGCTAGTGGTCCCGGAAGCGGGGGAGCTGACAATGAGCAGTTCTTC. Encoded protein: CASGPGSGGADNEQFF.